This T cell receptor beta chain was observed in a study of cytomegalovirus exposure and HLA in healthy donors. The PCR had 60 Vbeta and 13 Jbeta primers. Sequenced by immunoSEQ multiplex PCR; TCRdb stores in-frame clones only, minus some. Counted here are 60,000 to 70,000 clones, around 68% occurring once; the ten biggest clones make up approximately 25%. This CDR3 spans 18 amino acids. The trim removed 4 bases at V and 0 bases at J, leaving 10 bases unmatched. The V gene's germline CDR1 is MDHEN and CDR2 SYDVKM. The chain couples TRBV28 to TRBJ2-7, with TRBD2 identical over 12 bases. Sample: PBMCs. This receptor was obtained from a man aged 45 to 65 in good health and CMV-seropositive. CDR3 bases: TGTGCCAGCAGTTGGGCAGCCGGACTAGCGGGACACTCCTACGAGCAGTACTTC. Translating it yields CASSWAAGLAGHSYEQYF.